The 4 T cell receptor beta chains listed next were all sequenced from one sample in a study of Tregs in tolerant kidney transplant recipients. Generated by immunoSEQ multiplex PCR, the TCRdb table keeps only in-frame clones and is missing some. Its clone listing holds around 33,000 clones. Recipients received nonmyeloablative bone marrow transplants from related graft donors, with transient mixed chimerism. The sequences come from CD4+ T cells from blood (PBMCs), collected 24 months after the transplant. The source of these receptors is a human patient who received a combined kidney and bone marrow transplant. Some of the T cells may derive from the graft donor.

CDR3 DNA, as far as it was read: TGTGCCAGCAGCCCACGGGAGGGGGCTGAA. Its protein is CASSPREGAE. In full, the CDR3 reads CASSPREGAEAFF. This chain connects TRBV7-8 to TRBJ1-1; D may be TRBD1 (6 bases). The read is 3 residues too short to cover the CDR3 end, so that end is filled in from the germline J gene. Germline V lookup: CDR1 SGHVS, CDR2 FQNEAQ. The CDR3 sequence is 13 residues long. With 5 bases removed from V and 6 bases from J, the gap between germline ends came to 13 bases.

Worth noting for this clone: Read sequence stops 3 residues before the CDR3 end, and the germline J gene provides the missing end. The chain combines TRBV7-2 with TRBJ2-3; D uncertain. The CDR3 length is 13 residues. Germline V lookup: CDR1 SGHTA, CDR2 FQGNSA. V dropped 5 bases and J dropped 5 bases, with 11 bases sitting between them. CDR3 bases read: TGTGCCAGCAGCCCCCAAATCGGAGATACG. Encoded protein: CASSPQIGDT. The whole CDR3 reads CASSPQIGDTQYF.

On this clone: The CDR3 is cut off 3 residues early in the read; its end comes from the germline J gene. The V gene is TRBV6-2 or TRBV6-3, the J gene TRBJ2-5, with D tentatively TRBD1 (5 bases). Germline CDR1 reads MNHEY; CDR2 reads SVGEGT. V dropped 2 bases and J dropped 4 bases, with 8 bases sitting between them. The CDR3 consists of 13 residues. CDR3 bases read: TGTGCCAGCAGTTACAGGGGAATAGAGACC. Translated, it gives CASSYRGIET. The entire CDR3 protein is CASSYRGIETQYF.

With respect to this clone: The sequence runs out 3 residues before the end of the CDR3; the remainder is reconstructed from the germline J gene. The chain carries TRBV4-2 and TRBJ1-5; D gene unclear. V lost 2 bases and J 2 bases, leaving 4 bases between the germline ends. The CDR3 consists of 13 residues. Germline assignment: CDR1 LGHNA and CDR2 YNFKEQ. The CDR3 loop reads CASSQSGNQPQHF. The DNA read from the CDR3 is TGTGCCAGCAGCCAATCCGGCAATCAGCCC.